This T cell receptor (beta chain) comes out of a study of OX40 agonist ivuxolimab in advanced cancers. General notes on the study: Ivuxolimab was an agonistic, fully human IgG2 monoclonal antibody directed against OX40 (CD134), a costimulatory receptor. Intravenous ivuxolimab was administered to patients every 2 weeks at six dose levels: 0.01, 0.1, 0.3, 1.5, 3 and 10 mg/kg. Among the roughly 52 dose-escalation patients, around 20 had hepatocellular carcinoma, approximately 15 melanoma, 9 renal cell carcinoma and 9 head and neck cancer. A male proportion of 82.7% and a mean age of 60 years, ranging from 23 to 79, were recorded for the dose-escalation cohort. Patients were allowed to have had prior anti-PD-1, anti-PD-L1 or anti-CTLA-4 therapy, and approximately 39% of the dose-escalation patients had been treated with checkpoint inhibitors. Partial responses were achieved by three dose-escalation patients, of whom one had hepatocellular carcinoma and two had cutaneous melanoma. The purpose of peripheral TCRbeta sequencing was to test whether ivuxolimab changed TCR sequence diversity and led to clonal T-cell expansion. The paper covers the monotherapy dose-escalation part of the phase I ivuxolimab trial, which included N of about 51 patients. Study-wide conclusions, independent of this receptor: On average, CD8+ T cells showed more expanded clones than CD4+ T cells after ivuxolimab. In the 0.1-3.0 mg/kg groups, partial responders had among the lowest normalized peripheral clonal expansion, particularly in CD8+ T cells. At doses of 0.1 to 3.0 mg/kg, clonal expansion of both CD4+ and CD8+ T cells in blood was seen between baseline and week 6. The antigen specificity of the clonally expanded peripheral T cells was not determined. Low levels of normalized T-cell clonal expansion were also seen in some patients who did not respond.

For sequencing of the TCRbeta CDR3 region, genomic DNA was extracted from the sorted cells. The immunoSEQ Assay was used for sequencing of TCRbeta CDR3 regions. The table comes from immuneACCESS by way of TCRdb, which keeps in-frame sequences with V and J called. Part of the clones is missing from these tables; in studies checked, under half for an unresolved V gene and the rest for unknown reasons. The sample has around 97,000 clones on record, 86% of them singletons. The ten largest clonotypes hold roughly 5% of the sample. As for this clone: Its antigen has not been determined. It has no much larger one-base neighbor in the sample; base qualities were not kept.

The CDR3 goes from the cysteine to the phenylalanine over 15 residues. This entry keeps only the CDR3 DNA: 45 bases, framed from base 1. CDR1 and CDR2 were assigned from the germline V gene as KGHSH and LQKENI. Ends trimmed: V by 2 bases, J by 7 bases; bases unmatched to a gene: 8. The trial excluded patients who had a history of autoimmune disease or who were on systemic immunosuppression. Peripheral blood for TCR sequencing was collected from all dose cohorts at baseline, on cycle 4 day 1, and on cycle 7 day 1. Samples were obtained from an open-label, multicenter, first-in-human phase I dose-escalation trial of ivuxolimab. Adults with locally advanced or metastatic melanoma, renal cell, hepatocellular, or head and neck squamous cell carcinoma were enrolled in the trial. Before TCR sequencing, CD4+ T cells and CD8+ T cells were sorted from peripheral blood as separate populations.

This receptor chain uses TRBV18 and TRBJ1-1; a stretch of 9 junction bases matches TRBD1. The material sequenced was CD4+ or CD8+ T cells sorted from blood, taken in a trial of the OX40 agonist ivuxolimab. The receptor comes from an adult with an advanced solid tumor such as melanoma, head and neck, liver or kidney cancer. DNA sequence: TGTGCCAGCTCACCATCCTTCGGGACAGGGAATGAAGCTTTCTTT. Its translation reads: CASSPSFGTGNEAFF.